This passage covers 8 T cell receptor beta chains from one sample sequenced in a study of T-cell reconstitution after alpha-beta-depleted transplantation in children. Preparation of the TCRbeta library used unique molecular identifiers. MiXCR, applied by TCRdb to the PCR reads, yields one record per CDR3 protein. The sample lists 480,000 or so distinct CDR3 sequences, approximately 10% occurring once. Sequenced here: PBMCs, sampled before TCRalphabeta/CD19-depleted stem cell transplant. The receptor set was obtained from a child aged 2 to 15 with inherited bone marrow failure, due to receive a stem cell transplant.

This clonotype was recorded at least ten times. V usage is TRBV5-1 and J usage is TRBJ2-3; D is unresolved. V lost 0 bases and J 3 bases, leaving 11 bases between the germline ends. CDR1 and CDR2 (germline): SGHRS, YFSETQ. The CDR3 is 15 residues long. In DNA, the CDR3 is TGCGCCAGCAGCTTGGAGGGCAGATGGACAGATACGCAGTATTTT. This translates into CASSLEGRWTDTQYF. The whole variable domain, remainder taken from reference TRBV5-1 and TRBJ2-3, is KAGVTQTPRYLIKTRGQQVTLSCSPISGHRSVSWYQQTPGQGLQFLFEYFSETQRNKGNFPGRFSGRQFSNSRSEMNVSTLELGDSALYLCASSLEGRWTDTQYFGPGTRLTVL.

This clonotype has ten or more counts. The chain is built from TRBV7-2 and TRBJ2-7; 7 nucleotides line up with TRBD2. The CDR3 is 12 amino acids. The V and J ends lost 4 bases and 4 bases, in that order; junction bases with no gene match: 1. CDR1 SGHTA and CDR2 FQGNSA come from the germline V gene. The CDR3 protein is CASSYGRYEQYF. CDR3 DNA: TGTGCCAGCAGCTACGGGAGGTACGAGCAGTACTTC.

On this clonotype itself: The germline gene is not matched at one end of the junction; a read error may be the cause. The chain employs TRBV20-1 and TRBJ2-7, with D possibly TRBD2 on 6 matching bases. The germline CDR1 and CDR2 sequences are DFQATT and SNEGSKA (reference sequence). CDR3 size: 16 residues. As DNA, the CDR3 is TGCAGTGCTAGAGAGAGGGCGGGGCTGAGCTCCTACGGGCAGTACTTC. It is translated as CSARERAGLSSYGQYF.

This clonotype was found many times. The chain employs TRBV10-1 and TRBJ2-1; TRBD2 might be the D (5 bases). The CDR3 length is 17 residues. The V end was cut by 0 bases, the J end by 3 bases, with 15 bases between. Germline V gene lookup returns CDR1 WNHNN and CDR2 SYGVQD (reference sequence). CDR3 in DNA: TGCGCCAGCAGTGAGTCGAGACGAGGGTTTAGCTACAATGAGCAGTTCTTC. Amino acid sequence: CASSESRRGFSYNEQFF.

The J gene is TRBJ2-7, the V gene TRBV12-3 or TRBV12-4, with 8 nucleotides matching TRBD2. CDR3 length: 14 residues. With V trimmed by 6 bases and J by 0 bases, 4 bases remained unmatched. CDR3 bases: TGTGCCAGCAGGGCGGGGGGCAGCTCCTACGAGCAGTACTTC. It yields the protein CASRAGGSSYEQYF.

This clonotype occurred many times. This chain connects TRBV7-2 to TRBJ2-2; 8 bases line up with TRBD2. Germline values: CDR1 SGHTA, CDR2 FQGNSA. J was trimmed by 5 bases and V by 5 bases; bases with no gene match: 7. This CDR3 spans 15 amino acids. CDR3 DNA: TGTGCCAGCAGCACCACCGGGACTAGGACCGGGGAGCTGTTTTTT. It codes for CASSTTGTRTGELFF. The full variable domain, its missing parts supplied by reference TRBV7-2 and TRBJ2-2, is GAGVSQSPSNKVTEKGKDVELRCDPISGHTALYWYRQSLGQGLEFLIYFQGNSAPDKSGLPSDRFSAERTGGSVSTLTIQRTQQEDSAVYLCASSTTGTRTGELFFGEGSRLTVL.

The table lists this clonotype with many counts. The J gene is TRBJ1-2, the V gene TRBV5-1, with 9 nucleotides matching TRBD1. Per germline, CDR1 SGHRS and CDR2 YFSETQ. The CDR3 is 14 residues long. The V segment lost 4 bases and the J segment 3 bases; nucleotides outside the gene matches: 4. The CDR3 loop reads CASSPWTGDYGYTF. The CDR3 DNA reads TGCGCCAGCAGCCCCTGGACAGGGGACTATGGCTACACCTTC.

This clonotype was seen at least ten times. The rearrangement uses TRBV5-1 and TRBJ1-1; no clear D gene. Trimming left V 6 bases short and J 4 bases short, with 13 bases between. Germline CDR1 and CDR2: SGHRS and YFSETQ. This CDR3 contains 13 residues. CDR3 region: CASKREVGTEAFF. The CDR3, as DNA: TGCGCCAGCAAGAGGGAAGTGGGCACTGAAGCTTTCTTT. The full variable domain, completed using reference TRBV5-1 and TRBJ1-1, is KAGVTQTPRYLIKTRGQQVTLSCSPISGHRSVSWYQQTPGQGLQFLFEYFSETQRNKGNFPGRFSGRQFSNSRSEMNVSTLELGDSALYLCASKREVGTEAFFGQGTRLTVV.